Included here is one TCR beta chain sequence, with context. The data originate from a study of T cells in Graves' hyperthyroidism and ophthalmopathy. The V end was cut by 0 bases, the J end by 5 bases, with 13 bases between. The length of the CDR3 is 16 residues. The germline V gene encodes CDR1 SEHNR and CDR2 FQNEAQ (reference sequence). Researchers amplified the TCR beta CDR3 regions from RNA transcripts. Using the HTBI primer set, a first-round RT-PCR was run on the TCR CDR3. TCRdb re-analysed the multiplex PCR reads in MiXCR, keeping a single row per CDR3 protein. The sample holds around 600,000 distinct CDR3 sequences, around 13% seen once.

The sequencing input was blood. The clonotype was recovered from a woman between 45 and 65 years old with Graves' ophthalmopathy. The J gene is TRBJ1-4, the V gene TRBV7-9, with a weak D call TRBD1 (5 bases). The CDR3 nucleotides read TGTGCCAGCAGCTTAGCATTGGACATCCTAAATGAAAAACTGTTTTTT. Its translation is CASSLALDILNEKLFF.